This T cell receptor (beta chain) emerged from a study of blood T cell repertoires in COVID-19. Study details: Whether acute or convalescent, the COVID-19 samples came from the United States, Italy and Spain. T cells, B-cell-depleted T cells, or PBMCs supplied cDNA or gDNA.

Per the germline V gene, CDR1 is ENHRY and CDR2 is SYGVKD. The CDR3 has 15 amino acids. Germline trimming cut 6 bases from V and 1 base from J; bases unmatched to any gene: 8. As originally analysed: Amplified reference gene primers provided the basis for estimating nucleated cell counts. Assay used: immunoSEQ multiplex PCR; TCRdb lists only in-frame clones, some missing. The DNA was the basis for D and trimming; V, J and clone size are from that table. The repertoire holds some 180,000 clones, with 80% as singletons. Material for sequencing was peripheral blood. The source is a man aged 55 to 70 with acute or convalescent COVID-19. The chain joins TRBV10-3 to TRBJ1-1; 7 bases are a match to TRBD1. The DNA for the CDR3 is TGTGCCATCAGACCTCGGGACAGCCAGAACACTGAAGCTTTCTTT. Translation: CAIRPRDSQNTEAFF.